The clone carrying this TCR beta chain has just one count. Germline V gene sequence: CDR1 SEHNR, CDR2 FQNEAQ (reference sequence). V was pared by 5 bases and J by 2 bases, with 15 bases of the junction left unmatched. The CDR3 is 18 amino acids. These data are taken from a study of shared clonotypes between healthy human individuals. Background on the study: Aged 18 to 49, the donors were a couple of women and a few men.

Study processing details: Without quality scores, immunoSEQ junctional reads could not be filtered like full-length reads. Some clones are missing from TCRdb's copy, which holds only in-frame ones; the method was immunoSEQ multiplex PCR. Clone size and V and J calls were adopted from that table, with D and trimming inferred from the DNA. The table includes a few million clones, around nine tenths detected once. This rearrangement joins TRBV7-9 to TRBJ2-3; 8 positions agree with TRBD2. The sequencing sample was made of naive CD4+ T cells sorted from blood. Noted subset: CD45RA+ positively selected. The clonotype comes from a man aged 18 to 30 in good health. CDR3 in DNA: TGTGCCAGCAGCCTCAAGAGGGGACTAGGCACCATCACAGATACGCAGTATTTT. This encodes CASSLKRGLGTITDTQYF.